Listed below are T cell receptor beta chains from one sample, sequenced in a study of T cells after yellow fever vaccination. TCRdb used MiXCR to reprocess the 5' RACE reads, holding one entry per CDR3 protein. The table lists around 600,000 distinct CDR3 sequences, 9% to 15% of them singletons. Specimen: PBMCs, collected on the day of the yellow fever booster vaccination. The receptors come from a man aged 25 to 40 who received the YFV17D yellow fever vaccine. CDR3s include the opening cysteine and the closing phenylalanine or tryptophan. D genes are given only for firm matches. Clone sizes are given selectively: once, few, many, or a class where the clone is expanded.

TRBJ2-1 . many TRBV28 CASSEIEQFF TGTGCCAGCAGTGAAATTGAGCAGTTCTTC
TRBJ2-7 . few TRBV4-3 CASSQAGREQYF TGCGCCAGCAGCCAAGCAGGCAGGGAGCAGTACTTC
TRBJ1-1 . many TRBV4-3 CASSQLEVGTEAFF TGCGCCAGCAGCCAACTAGAGGTGGGAACTGAAGCTTTCTTT
TRBJ1-4 . . TRBV5-6 CASSLAGGYNEKLFF TGTGCCAGCAGCTTGGCGGGCGGATATAATGAAAAACTGTTTTTT
TRBJ2-3 TRBD2 many TRBV12-3/TRBV12-4 CASRWDGPPGGMDTQYF TGTGCCAGCAGATGGGACGGGCCTCCGGGGGGTATGGATACGCAGTATTTT
TRBJ2-1 TRBD2 . TRBV3-1 CASSPAGGGKIEFF TGTGCCAGCAGCCCGGCGGGAGGAGGGAAAATAGAGTTCTTC
TRBJ2-3 TRBD2 few TRBV10-3 CAISSPGTSGGTDTQYF TGTGCCATCAGTTCCCCCGGGACTAGCGGGGGCACAGATACGCAGTATTTT
TRBJ2-7 . . TRBV7-8 CASSPTWVRSYEQYF TGTGCCAGCAGCCCAACTTGGGTCCGGTCCTACGAGCAGTACTTC
TRBJ2-7 TRBD2 few TRBV29-1 CSVGGGRSFSYEQYF TGCAGCGTTGGGGGCGGGAGGTCCTTCTCCTACGAGCAGTACTTC
TRBJ2-5 . few TRBV7-2 CASSLQTPGTAETQYF TGTGCCAGCAGCTTACAAACACCGGGGACCGCAGAGACCCAGTACTTC
TRBJ1-2 . few TRBV5-1 CASSFGPGYGYTF TGCGCCAGCAGCTTCGGCCCCGGGTATGGCTACACCTTC
TRBJ1-4 . many TRBV12-3/TRBV12-4 CASSLGGDGEKLFF TGTGCCAGCAGTTTGGGGGGGGACGGCGAAAAACTGTTTTTT
TRBJ2-1 . few TRBV10-3 CAISESGRAYNEQFF TGTGCCATCAGTGAATCAGGACGGGCCTACAATGAGCAGTTCTTC
TRBJ1-6 . . TRBV7-2 CASSRDGVSPLHF TGTGCCAGCAGCCGGGACGGGGTGTCACCCCTCCACTTT
TRBJ2-1 TRBD1 . TRBV18 CASSSRDSPVNEQFF TGTGCCAGCTCATCCCGGGACAGCCCCGTCAATGAGCAGTTCTTC
TRBJ2-7 . few TRBV6-2/TRBV6-3 CASSYSLGAYEQYF TGTGCCAGCAGTTACTCGCTGGGGGCGTACGAGCAGTACTTC
TRBJ2-1 . . TRBV4-3 CASSQVMGGNNEQFF TGCGCCAGCAGCCAAGTTATGGGCGGGAACAATGAGCAGTTCTTC
TRBJ2-3 TRBD2 few TRBV7-9 CASSHGLAGGADTQYF TGTGCCAGCAGCCATGGACTAGCGGGAGGTGCAGATACGCAGTATTTT
TRBJ1-1 . few TRBV27 CASSFVGSEAFF TGTGCCAGCAGTTTTGTAGGATCTGAAGCTTTCTTT
TRBJ2-3 . many TRBV12-3/TRBV12-4 CASSLRLPTDTQYF TGTGCCAGCAGTTTGCGACTACCCACAGATACGCAGTATTTT
TRBJ1-1 . . TRBV25-1 CASRGGSEAFF TGTGCCAGCAGGGGTGGGTCTGAAGCTTTCTTT
TRBJ2-1 TRBD2 . TRBV30 CAWSVRREGWQFF TGTGCCTGGAGTGTACGTCGGGAGGGCTGGCAGTTCTTC
TRBJ2-7 TRBD1 few TRBV28 CASSSLMKGQGAYEQYF TGTGCCAGCAGTTCCCTAATGAAGGGACAGGGGGCCTACGAGCAGTACTTC
TRBJ2-5 . . TRBV20-1 CSAPPQSTGEETQYF TGCAGTGCTCCCCCACAAAGTACTGGTGAAGAGACCCAGTACTTC
TRBJ1-6 . . TRBV6-5 CASSYLSSSRGNSPLHF TGTGCCAGCAGTTACCTATCGAGCTCGAGGGGGAATTCACCCCTCCACTTT
TRBJ2-1 . few TRBV5-1 CASSIALGGYNEQFF TGCGCCAGCAGCATTGCCCTTGGAGGCTACAATGAGCAGTTCTTC
TRBJ2-3 TRBD1 . TRBV30 CAWTLGDRVTDTQYF TGTGCCTGGACTCTGGGTGACAGGGTCACAGATACGCAGTATTTT
TRBJ2-3 TRBD2 . TRBV12-3/TRBV12-4 CASRETSGVDTQYF TGTGCCAGCAGGGAGACTAGCGGGGTGGATACGCAGTATTTT
TRBJ2-3 . . TRBV6-1 CASSLGFPSTDTQYF TGTGCCAGCAGCCTGGGTTTCCCTAGCACAGATACGCAGTATTTT
TRBJ1-6 TRBD1 few TRBV25-1 CASSWDRESPLHF TGTGCCAGCAGTTGGGACAGGGAATCACCCCTCCACTTT
TRBJ2-7 . few TRBV12-3/TRBV12-4 CASRALNYEQYF TGTGCCAGTCGGGCTTTAAACTACGAGCAGTACTTC
TRBJ1-2 . few TRBV12-3/TRBV12-4 CASSLAPGNNYGYTF TGTGCCAGCAGTTTAGCGCCAGGCAACAACTATGGCTACACCTTC
TRBJ2-4 . . TRBV20-1 CSARDKSLLLAKNIQYF TGCAGTGCTAGAGATAAGTCGCTCCTACTAGCCAAAAACATTCAGTACTTC
TRBJ1-2 . . TRBV25-1 CASSGSQSYGYTF TGTGCCAGCAGTGGATCACAGAGTTATGGCTACACCTTC
TRBJ2-3 . . TRBV20-1 CSARWGRNEDTQYF TGCAGTGCTAGATGGGGCAGGAACGAAGATACGCAGTATTTT
TRBJ2-7 . . TRBV24-1 CATSEPRQPAYEQYF TGTGCCACCAGTGAGCCAAGACAGCCAGCCTACGAGCAGTACTTC
TRBJ2-6 . many TRBV5-1 CASSFGLLSSGANVLTF TGCGCCAGCAGCTTCGGTCTCCTGAGCTCTGGGGCCAACGTCCTGACTTTC
TRBJ2-1 TRBD2 . TRBV29-1 CSVGLAAEQFF TGCAGCGTGGGACTAGCCGCTGAGCAGTTCTTC
TRBJ2-5 TRBD1 few TRBV24-1 CATSDLGTGNQETQYF TGTGCCACCAGTGATTTGGGGACAGGGAACCAAGAGACCCAGTACTTC
TRBJ2-1 TRBD2 few TRBV2 CASSREGSYNEQFF TGTGCCAGCAGTAGGGAGGGCTCCTACAATGAGCAGTTCTTC
TRBJ2-7 TRBD2 few TRBV5-4 CAIHPREGGEQYF TGTGCCATCCATCCGCGGGAGGGAGGAGAGCAGTACTTC
TRBJ2-7 TRBD2 many TRBV7-3 CASSLGAGGSYEQYF TGTGCCAGCAGCTTAGGAGCGGGAGGTTCCTACGAGCAGTACTTC
TRBJ2-6 . . TRBV5-1 CASSLQSGANVLTF TGCGCCAGCAGCCTCCAATCCGGGGCCAACGTCCTGACTTTC
TRBJ2-7 TRBD2 many TRBV4-3 CASSQGTNSYEQYF TGCGCCAGCAGCCAGGGGACTAACTCCTACGAGCAGTACTTC
TRBJ1-2 TRBD1 many TRBV29-1 CSVDRGFYGYTF TGCAGCGTTGACAGGGGGTTCTATGGCTACACCTTC
TRBJ2-7 . few TRBV20-1 CSAWDNSYEQYF TGCAGTGCTTGGGACAACTCCTACGAGCAGTACTTC
TRBJ2-3 . . TRBV5-1 CASSLPGLSTDTQYF TGCGCCAGCAGCTTGCCGGGCCTCAGCACAGATACGCAGTATTTT
TRBJ2-4 . . TRBV20-1 CSARDRGSSSWTEYF TGCAGTGCTAGAGACCGAGGGTCTAGTTCTTGGACGGAGTACTTC
TRBJ2-5 TRBD1 . TRBV5-1 CASSSVRGQQETQYF TGCGCCAGCAGCTCCGTACGGGGACAGCAAGAGACCCAGTACTTC
TRBJ1-1 . . TRBV7-3 CASSLLGSPEAFF TGTGCCAGCAGCTTACTCGGAAGCCCCGAAGCTTTCTTT
TRBJ2-7 . few TRBV27 CASSLSRTAREYF TGTGCCAGCAGTTTATCCCGGACAGCCCGAGAGTACTTC
TRBJ2-5 . many TRBV7-2 CASGRDQETQYF TGTGCCTCGGGCCGGGATCAAGAGACCCAGTACTTC